This is a list of T cell receptor beta chains from one sample in a study of blood T cells in healthy people across ages. One entry per CDR3 protein results from TCRdb running MiXCR on the 5' RACE reads. The sample carries fewer than 750,000 distinct CDR3 sequences, roughly 48% recorded once. The specimen was blood. The receptor set was obtained from a man older than 75 in good health. CDR3s include the opening cysteine and the closing phenylalanine or tryptophan. Each record gives: CDR3 protein, V gene, D gene, J gene. The D gene is left open where the match is weak.

CDR3 protein: CASRPTWGRDFDGYTF
V gene: TRBV12-3/TRBV12-4
D gene: NA
J gene: TRBJ1-2

CDR3 protein: CASSRGTVYGYTF
V gene: TRBV3-1
D gene: NA
J gene: TRBJ1-2

CDR3 protein: CASSPRVVGSYEQYF
V gene: TRBV7-2
D gene: NA
J gene: TRBJ2-7

CDR3 protein: CASRAHATYEQYF
V gene: TRBV7-9
D gene: NA
J gene: TRBJ2-7

CDR3 protein: CASSPQGGSSYEQYF
V gene: TRBV12-3/TRBV12-4
D gene: NA
J gene: TRBJ2-7

CDR3 protein: CATSAKQGSYNEQFF
V gene: TRBV24-1
D gene: NA
J gene: TRBJ2-1

CDR3 protein: CASSYLGQGIYNEQFF
V gene: TRBV5-6
D gene: TRBD1
J gene: TRBJ2-1

CDR3 protein: CSARGGGYGYTF
V gene: TRBV20-1
D gene: NA
J gene: TRBJ1-2

CDR3 protein: CASSYEGEAQYF
V gene: TRBV6-2/TRBV6-3
D gene: NA
J gene: TRBJ2-5

CDR3 protein: CASSAPLNYGYTF
V gene: TRBV6-6
D gene: NA
J gene: TRBJ1-2

CDR3 protein: CSAGTSGDEEQFF
V gene: TRBV20-1
D gene: TRBD2
J gene: TRBJ2-1

CDR3 protein: CTSSLSRASRGATDTQYF
V gene: TRBV4-3
D gene: NA
J gene: TRBJ2-3

CDR3 protein: CASSLEAQETQYF
V gene: TRBV28
D gene: NA
J gene: TRBJ2-5

CDR3 protein: CSARGLGRGSEQYF
V gene: TRBV20-1
D gene: NA
J gene: TRBJ2-7

CDR3 protein: CASSLAIGSSYNEQFF
V gene: TRBV7-2
D gene: NA
J gene: TRBJ2-1

CDR3 protein: CASSVVVLVGEQFF
V gene: TRBV7-2
D gene: NA
J gene: TRBJ2-1

CDR3 protein: CASSSFSSTRGYTF
V gene: TRBV7-8
D gene: NA
J gene: TRBJ1-2

CDR3 protein: CASSQALRAGSYEQYF
V gene: TRBV4-3
D gene: TRBD2
J gene: TRBJ2-7

CDR3 protein: CAWSASLEQFF
V gene: TRBV30
D gene: NA
J gene: TRBJ2-1

CDR3 protein: CASSSGAGLGSVETQYF
V gene: TRBV7-2
D gene: TRBD2
J gene: TRBJ2-5

CDR3 protein: CAREYWTYSYEQYF
V gene: TRBV12-3/TRBV12-4
D gene: NA
J gene: TRBJ2-7

CDR3 protein: CASSAAGGGTATQYF
V gene: TRBV9
D gene: NA
J gene: TRBJ2-3

CDR3 protein: CASTPRGDGETQYF
V gene: TRBV12-3/TRBV12-4
D gene: NA
J gene: NA